The text below deals with one TCR beta chain. One base away lies a much larger clone, so this may be a sequencing read error. The CDR3 spans 15 residues. The germline V gene encodes CDR1 SGDLS and CDR2 YYNGEE. Through Arm-PCR of CDR3 regions and iRepertoire HTBI primers, TCR beta libraries were built. TCRdb passed the multiplex PCR reads through MiXCR, listing each CDR3 protein once. Here the sample spans about 420,000 distinct CDR3 sequences, roughly 17% being singletons. As for time point: newly diagnosed GD, antithyroid drugs for less than 3 months. The authors made the TCR library using RNA they extracted from PBMCs. The data derive from a study of regulatory T cells in long-lasting Graves disease. These same data were also listed under a study on T cells in Graves' hyperthyroidism and ophthalmopathy.

The input for sequencing was peripheral blood mononuclear cells (PBMCs), taken at new diagnosis, from a patient treated with antithyroid drugs. This chain uses TRBV9 with TRBJ2-3; no definite D call. The sequence came from a woman between 18 and 30 years old with Graves disease. The CDR3 spells CASSVQARSTDAQYF. The DNA for the CDR3 is TGTGCCAGCAGCGTACAAGCGAGAAGCACAGATGCGCAGTATTTT.